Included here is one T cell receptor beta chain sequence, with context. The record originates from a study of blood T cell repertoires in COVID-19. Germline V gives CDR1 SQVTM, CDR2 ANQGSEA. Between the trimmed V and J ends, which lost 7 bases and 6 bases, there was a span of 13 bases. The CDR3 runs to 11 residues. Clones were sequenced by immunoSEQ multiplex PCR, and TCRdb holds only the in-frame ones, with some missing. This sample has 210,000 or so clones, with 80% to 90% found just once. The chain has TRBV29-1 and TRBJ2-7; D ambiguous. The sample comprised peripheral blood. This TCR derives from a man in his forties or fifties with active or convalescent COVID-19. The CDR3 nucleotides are TGCAGCGCCATGGCCCCGGGCGAGCAGTACTTC. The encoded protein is CSAMAPGEQYF.